The rows below give T cell receptor beta chains drawn from one sample of a study of T cell responses to AZD1222 COVID-19 vaccine. Assay used: immunoSEQ multiplex PCR; TCRdb lists only in-frame clones, some missing. The sample consists of about 130,000 clones, approximately 91% of them appearing once. The specimen was peripheral blood, collected on day 0 of AZD1222 vaccination. Receptors originate from an adult in good health. The CDR3 runs from the conserved cysteine through the conserved F or W. The order of the fields is V gene, J gene, clone size, CDR3 protein. Size is stated for part of the rows, as once, few or many counts, or as a class when the clone is expanded.

>TRBV6-5|TRBJ1-1|.
CASKFDRANTEAFF
>TRBV19|TRBJ2-7|.
CASSIAPRAYEQYF
>TRBV12-3/TRBV12-4|TRBJ1-2|.
CASSLDYNYGYTF
>TRBV19|TRBJ1-4|.
CASGYRATNEKLFF
>TRBV5-1|TRBJ2-2|.
CASSLGLGDTGELFF
>TRBV28|TRBJ1-1|.
CASSLLRETEAFF
>TRBV4-1|TRBJ1-6|.
CASSQDSSGVWALHF
>TRBV19|TRBJ2-1|.
CATSNRDILHEQFF
>TRBV7-2|TRBJ1-4|.
CASRPPGQGNEKLFF
>TRBV15|TRBJ1-1|.
CATRMNRNPLGRGGRNTEAFF
>TRBV28|TRBJ1-5|.
CASRKDGGNQPQHF
>TRBV11-2|TRBJ1-2|.
CASSFWAGGLPTYGYTF
>TRBV12-3/TRBV12-4|TRBJ1-1|once
CASSSVTVEAFF
>TRBV2|TRBJ1-5|.
CASSEALRGTAPQHF
>TRBV12-5|TRBJ2-5|.
CASGLGTGTVDLETQYF
>TRBV2|TRBJ1-4|.
CASSDLTNEKLFF
>TRBV5-1|TRBJ1-6|once
CASSLGWDGPYNSPLHF
>TRBV12-5|TRBJ2-5|.
CASGRQVETQYF